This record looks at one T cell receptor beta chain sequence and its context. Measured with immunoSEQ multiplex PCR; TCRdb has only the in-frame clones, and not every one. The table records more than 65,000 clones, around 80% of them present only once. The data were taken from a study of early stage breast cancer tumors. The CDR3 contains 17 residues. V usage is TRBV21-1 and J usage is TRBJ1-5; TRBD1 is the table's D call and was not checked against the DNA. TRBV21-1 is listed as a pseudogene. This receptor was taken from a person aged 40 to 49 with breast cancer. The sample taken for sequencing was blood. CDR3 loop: CASSKGEGDRPGQPQHF. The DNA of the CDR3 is TGTGCCAGCAGCAAAGGCGAAGGGGACAGGCCGGGTCAGCCCCAGCATTTT.